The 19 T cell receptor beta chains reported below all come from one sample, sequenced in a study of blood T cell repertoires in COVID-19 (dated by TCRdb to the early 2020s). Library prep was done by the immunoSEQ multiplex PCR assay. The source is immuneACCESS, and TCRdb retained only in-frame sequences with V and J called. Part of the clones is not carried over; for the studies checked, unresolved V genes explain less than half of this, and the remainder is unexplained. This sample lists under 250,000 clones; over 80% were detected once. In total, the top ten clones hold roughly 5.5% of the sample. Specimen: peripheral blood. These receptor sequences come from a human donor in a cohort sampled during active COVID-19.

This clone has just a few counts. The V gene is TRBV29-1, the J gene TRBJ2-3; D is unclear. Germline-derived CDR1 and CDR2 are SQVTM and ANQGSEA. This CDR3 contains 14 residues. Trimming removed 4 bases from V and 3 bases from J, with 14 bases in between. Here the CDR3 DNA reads TGCAGCGTTGTTGTCGGAGCTGGGACAGATACGCAGTATTTT. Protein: CSVVVGAGTDTQYF.

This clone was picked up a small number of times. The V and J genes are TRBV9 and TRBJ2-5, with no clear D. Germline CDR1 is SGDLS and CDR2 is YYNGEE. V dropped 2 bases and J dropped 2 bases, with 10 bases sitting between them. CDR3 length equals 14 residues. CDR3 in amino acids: CASSVSAGQETQYF. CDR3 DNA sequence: TGTGCCAGCAGCGTCTCGGCAGGTCAAGAGACCCAGTACTTC. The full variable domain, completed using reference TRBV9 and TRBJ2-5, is DSGVTQTPKHLITATGQRVTLRCSPRSGDLSVYWYQQSLDQGLQFLIQYYNGEERAKGNILERFSAQQFPDLHSELNLSSLELGDSALYFCASSVSAGQETQYFGPGTRLLVL.

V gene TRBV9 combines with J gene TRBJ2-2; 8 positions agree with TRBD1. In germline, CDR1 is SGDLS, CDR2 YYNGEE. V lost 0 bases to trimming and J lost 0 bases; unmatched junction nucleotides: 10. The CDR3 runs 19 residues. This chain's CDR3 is CASSVEGQVTFANTGELFF. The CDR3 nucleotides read TGTGCCAGCAGCGTAGAGGGACAGGTGACGTTCGCGAACACCGGGGAGCTGTTTTTT.

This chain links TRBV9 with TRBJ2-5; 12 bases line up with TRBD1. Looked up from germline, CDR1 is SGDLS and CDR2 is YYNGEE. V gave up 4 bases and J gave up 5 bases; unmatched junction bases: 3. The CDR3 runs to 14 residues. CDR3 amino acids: CASSRDRGRETQYF. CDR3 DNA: TGTGCCAGCAGCCGGGACAGGGGGCGCGAGACCCAGTACTTC.

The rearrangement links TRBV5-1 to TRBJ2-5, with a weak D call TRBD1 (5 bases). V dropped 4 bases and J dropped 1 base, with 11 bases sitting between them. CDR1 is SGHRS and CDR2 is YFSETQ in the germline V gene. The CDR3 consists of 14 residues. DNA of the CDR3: TGCGCCAGCAGCCCGACAGTCCTCCAAGAGACCCAGTACTTC. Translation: CASSPTVLQETQYF.

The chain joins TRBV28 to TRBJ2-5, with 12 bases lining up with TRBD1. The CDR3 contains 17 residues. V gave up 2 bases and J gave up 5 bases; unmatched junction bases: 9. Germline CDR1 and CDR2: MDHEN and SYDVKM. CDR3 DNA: TGTGCCAGCAGTTTAAGGGACAGGGGGCTCCTGGGGGAGACCCAGTACTTC. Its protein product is CASSLRDRGLLGETQYF.

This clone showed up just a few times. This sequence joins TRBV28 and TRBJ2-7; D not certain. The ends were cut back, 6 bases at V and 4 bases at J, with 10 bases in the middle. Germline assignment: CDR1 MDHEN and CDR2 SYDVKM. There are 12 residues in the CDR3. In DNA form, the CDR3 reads TGTGCCAGCAGGCCAGGTTTGTACGAGCAGTACTTC. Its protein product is CASRPGLYEQYF.

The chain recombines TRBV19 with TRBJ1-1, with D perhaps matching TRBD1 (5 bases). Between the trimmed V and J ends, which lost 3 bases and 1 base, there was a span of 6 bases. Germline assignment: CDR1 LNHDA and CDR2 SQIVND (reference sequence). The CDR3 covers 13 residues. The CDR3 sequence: CASSIQGNTEAFF. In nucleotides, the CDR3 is TGTGCCAGTAGTATTCAGGGGAACACTGAAGCTTTCTTT.

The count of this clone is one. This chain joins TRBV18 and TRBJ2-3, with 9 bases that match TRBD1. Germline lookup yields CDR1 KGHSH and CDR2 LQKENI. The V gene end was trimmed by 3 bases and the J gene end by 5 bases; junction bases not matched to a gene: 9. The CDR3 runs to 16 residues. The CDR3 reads CASSPSGTGPGDTQYF. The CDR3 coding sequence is TGTGCCAGCTCACCGTCCGGGACAGGGCCAGGAGATACGCAGTATTTT.

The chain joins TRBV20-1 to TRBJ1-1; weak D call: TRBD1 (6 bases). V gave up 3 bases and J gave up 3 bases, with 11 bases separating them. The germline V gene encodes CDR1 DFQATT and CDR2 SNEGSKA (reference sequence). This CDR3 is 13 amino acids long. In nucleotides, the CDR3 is TGCAGTGCTAGTAGGCAGGGGCACACTGAAGCTTTCTTT. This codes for CSASRQGHTEAFF.

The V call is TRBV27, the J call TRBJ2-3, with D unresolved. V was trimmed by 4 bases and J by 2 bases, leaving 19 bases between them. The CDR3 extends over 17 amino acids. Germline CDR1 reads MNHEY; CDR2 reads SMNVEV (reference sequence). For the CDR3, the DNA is TGTGCCAGCAGTTCCCTTAGGAAGCGCGGAAACACAGATACGCAGTATTTT. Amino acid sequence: CASSSLRKRGNTDTQYF.

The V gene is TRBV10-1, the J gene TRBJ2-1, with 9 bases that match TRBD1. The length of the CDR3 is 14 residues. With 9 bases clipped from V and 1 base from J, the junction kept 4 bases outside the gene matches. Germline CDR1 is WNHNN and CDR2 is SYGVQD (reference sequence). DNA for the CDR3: TGCGCCAGTTCTGGGACAGGGTCCTACAATGAGCAGTTCTTC. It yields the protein CASSGTGSYNEQFF.

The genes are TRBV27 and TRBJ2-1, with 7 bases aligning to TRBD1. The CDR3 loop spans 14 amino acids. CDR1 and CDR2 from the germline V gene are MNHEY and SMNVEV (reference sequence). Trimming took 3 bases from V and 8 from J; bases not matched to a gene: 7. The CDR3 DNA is TGTGCCAGCAGTTTCGGGACAGCCAACGATGAGCAGTTCTTC. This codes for CASSFGTANDEQFF.

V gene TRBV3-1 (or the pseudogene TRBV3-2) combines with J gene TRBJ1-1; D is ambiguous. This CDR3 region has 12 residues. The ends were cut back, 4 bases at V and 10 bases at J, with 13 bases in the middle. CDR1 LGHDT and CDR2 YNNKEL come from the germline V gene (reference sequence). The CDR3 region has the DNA TGTGCCAGCAGCCGAGGGAAGGTAGGAGCTTTCTTT. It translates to CASSRGKVGAFF.

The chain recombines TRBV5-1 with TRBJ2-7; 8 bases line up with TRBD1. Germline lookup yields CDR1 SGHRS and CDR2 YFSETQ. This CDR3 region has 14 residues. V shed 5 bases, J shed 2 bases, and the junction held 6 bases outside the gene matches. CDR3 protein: CASREIQGAYEQYF. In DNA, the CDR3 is TGCGCCAGCAGGGAAATACAGGGGGCCTACGAGCAGTACTTC.

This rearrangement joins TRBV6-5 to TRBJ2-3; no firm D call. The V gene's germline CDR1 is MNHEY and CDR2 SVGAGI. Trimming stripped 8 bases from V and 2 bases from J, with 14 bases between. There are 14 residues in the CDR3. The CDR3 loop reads CASQGQVNTDTQYF. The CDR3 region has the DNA TGTGCCAGCCAAGGCCAGGTCAACACAGATACGCAGTATTTT.

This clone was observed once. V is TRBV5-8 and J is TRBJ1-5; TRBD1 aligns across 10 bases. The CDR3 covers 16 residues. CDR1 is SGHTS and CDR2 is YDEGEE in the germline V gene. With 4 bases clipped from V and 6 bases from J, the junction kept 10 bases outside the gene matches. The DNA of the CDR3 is TGTGCCAGCAGCAAAGGGACAGGGGTTGAAATTCAGCCCCAGCATTTT. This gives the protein CASSKGTGVEIQPQHF. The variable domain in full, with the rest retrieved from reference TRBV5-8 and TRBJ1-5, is EAGVTQSPTHLIKTRGQQATLRCSPISGHTSVYWYQQALGLGLQFLLWYDEGEERNRGNFPPRFSGRQFPNYSSELNVNALELEDSALYLCASSKGTGVEIQPQHFGDGTRLSIL.

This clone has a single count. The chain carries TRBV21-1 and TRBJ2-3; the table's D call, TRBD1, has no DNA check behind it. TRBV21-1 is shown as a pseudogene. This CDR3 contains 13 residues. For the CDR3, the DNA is TGTGCCAGCCTACAGGGGATAACAGATACGCAGTATTTT. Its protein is CASLQGITDTQYF.

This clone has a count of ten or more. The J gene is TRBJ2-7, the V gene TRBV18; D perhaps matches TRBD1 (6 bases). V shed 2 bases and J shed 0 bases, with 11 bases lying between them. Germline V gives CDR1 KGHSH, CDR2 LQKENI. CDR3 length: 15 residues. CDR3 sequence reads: CASSPKGVVSYEQYF. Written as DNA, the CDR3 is TGTGCCAGCTCACCAAAGGGGGTCGTCTCCTACGAGCAGTACTTC.